The 21 T cell receptor beta chains listed next were all sequenced from one sample in a study of PD-L1 blockade in urothelial cancer (dated by TCRdb to 2016 to 2017). Receptor libraries were prepared by the immunoSEQ multiplex PCR assay. TCRdb retrieved this table from immuneACCESS and kept in-frame rearrangements only. Not all clones are present; in checked studies, unresolved V genes account for under half, and no reason is known for the remainder. This sample gives roughly 100,000 clones in total; 75% to 90% of them show up just once. The ten most abundant clones make up around 8% of the sample. The time point tag for this specimen amounts to: peripheral blood 6 weeks after treatment start. Sequences were derived from PBMCs, sampled around atezolizumab (anti-PD-L1) treatment. The receptors come from a man between 65 and 85 years old with urothelial cancer.

This chain uses TRBV9 with TRBJ1-4; TRBD1 might be the D (6 bases). Germline CDR1 reads SGDLS; CDR2 reads YYNGEE. Trimming removed 3 bases from V and 6 bases from J, with 12 bases in between. This CDR3 region has 14 residues. CDR3 region: CASSGREGDEKLFF. In nucleotides, the CDR3 is TGTGCCAGCAGCGGCCGAGAGGGGGATGAAAAACTGTTTTTT.

V usage is TRBV7-2 and J usage is TRBJ2-2; D is undetermined. Trimming left V 0 bases short and J 5 bases short, with 4 bases between. The CDR3 loop spans 13 amino acids. The germline CDR1 and CDR2 sequences are SGHTA and FQGNSA. CDR3 in DNA: TGTGCCAGCAGCTTAGCAGCTACCGGGGAGCTGTTTTTT. Protein product: CASSLAATGELFF.

The chain has TRBV28 and TRBJ2-1; a possible D gene is TRBD2 (5 bases). V lost 6 bases to trimming and J lost 2 bases, with 8 bases between them. Germline V gene sequence: CDR1 MDHEN, CDR2 SYDVKM. This CDR3 contains 13 residues. CDR3 region: CASSDYTYNEQFF. DNA for the CDR3: TGTGCCAGCAGCGACTACACCTACAATGAGCAGTTCTTC.

This sequence joins TRBV7-3 and TRBJ2-7; 8 nucleotides match TRBD1. J gave up 6 bases and V 1 base, and 2 bases lay outside the gene matches. The CDR3 runs 13 residues. Germline V gene lookup returns CDR1 SGHTA and CDR2 FQGTGA. The CDR3 here is CASSLITGGEQYF. The CDR3 DNA sequence: TGTGCCAGCAGCTTAATAACAGGGGGCGAGCAGTACTTC.

V is TRBV29-1 and J is TRBJ1-1; 7 positions match TRBD1. Per germline, CDR1 SQVTM and CDR2 ANQGSEA. CDR3 size: 12 residues. With 5 bases clipped from V and 1 base from J, the junction kept 1 base outside the gene matches. CDR3 DNA sequence: TGCAGCGTTTGGGACAGGAACACTGAAGCTTTCTTT. This gives the protein CSVWDRNTEAFF.

The chain employs TRBV7-8 and TRBJ1-2, with D possibly TRBD1 on 5 matching bases. Trimming pared 0 bases from V and 7 bases from J, leaving 18 bases between. Germline V CDR1 and CDR2: SGHVS, FQNEAQ. There are 16 residues in the CDR3. DNA for the CDR3: TGTGCCAGCAGCTTAGCCAGCTCCGCGGGAGGGGTTGGCTACACCTTC. Residues: CASSLASSAGGVGYTF.

This chain connects TRBV11-1 to TRBJ1-1; 8 bases align to TRBD1. Germline V gene data show CDR1 as SGHAT and CDR2 as FQDESV (reference sequence). The CDR3 totals 13 residues. With 5 bases clipped from V and 5 bases from J, the junction kept 4 bases outside the gene matches. CDR3 bases: TGTGCCAGCAGCCCTGACAGGGGAACTGAAGCTTTCTTT. Translated: CASSPDRGTEAFF.

The genes are TRBV7-3 and TRBJ1-6; D is unresolved. The CDR3 runs to 14 residues. CDR1 is SGHTA and CDR2 is FQGTGA in the germline V gene. The ends were cut back, 4 bases at V and 9 bases at J, with 13 bases in the middle. CDR3 loop: CASSYTPPGSPLHF. The CDR3 bases are TGTGCCAGCAGCTATACCCCTCCGGGTTCACCCCTCCACTTT.

The rearrangement links TRBV5-5 to TRBJ1-1; TRBD1 agrees at 7 bases. The length of the CDR3 is 16 residues. V dropped 0 bases and J dropped 5; count of bases not matched to a gene: 10. The germline CDR1 and CDR2 sequences are SGHKS and YYEKEE (reference sequence). CDR3 in DNA: TGTGCCAGCAGCTTGGAGTTCCAGGGGGGTGGAACTGAAGCTTTCTTT. It is translated as CASSLEFQGGGTEAFF.

V usage is TRBV10-3 and J usage is TRBJ2-3, with 7 bases fitting TRBD1. The CDR3 extends over 14 amino acids. Trimming cost V 6 bases and J 2 bases; bases outside gene matches: 5. CDR1 is ENHRY, CDR2 SYGVKD, per germline. CDR3 loop: CAIRAGGYTDTQYF. The CDR3 nucleotides are TGTGCCATCAGGGCAGGGGGTTACACAGATACGCAGTATTTT.

The J gene is TRBJ1-3, the V gene TRBV18, with 9 bases aligning to TRBD1. CDR3 length equals 16 residues. The germline V gene has CDR1 KGHSH and CDR2 LQKENI. After removal of 0 bases from V and 1 base from J, the junction contained 1 base not matched to a gene. The CDR3 sequence is CASSPPGQGSGNTIYF. The CDR3 DNA reads TGTGCCAGCTCACCACCGGGACAGGGATCTGGAAACACCATATATTTT.

This sequence joins TRBV29-1 and TRBJ2-1; 8 nucleotides agree with TRBD1. The CDR3 is made up of 14 amino acids. Germline values: CDR1 SQVTM, CDR2 ANQGSEA. The J segment lost 7 bases and the V segment lost 0 bases, leaving 5 bases of the junction unmatched. CDR3 loop: CSVEDWTGNNEQFF. The CDR3 nucleotides read TGCAGCGTTGAAGATTGGACAGGGAATAATGAGCAGTTCTTC.

This chain links TRBV2 with TRBJ2-1; 11 nucleotides agree with TRBD2. There are 15 residues in the CDR3. The germline CDR1 and CDR2 sequences are SNHLY and FYNNEI. The V segment lost 6 bases and the J segment 2 bases; nucleotides outside the gene matches: 3. The CDR3 nucleotides are TGTGCCAGCAGGAAACTAGCGGGAGCCTACAATGAGCAGTTCTTC. Translating gives CASRKLAGAYNEQFF.

This sequence joins TRBV6-1 and TRBJ2-1, with TRBD2 identical over 12 bases. Germline-derived CDR1 and CDR2 are MNHNS and SASEGT. CDR3 length: 13 residues. The V segment lost 6 bases and the J segment 8 bases; nucleotides outside the gene matches: 2. CDR3 DNA sequence: TGTGCCAGCAGGACTAGCGGGAGCGATGAGCAGTTCTTC. It translates to CASRTSGSDEQFF.

There are a few counts of this clone. The V call is TRBV30, the J call TRBJ1-2, with D tentatively TRBD1 (5 bases). Trimming took off 0 bases at V and 7 bases at J, with 15 bases between the two ends. CDR3 length: 14 amino acids. In germline, CDR1 is GTSNPN, CDR2 SVGIG (reference sequence). CDR3 bases: TGTGCCTGGAGTGTACGCAGGGAAGTCTTTGGCTACACCTTC. Protein sequence: CAWSVRREVFGYTF.

In this sample, this clone turned up once. The chain recombines TRBV4-2 with TRBJ2-3; possibly TRBD2 for D (6 bases). Trimming shortened V by 1 base and J by 1 base, and 15 bases separated the two germline ends. The germline V gene encodes CDR1 LGHNA and CDR2 YNFKEQ. The CDR3 totals 17 residues. The CDR3 coding sequence is TGTGCCAGCAGCCAAGGTAGTGCGGGAACAGGCACAGATACGCAGTATTTT. Protein product: CASSQGSAGTGTDTQYF.

The chain recombines TRBV19 with TRBJ1-1; 8 nucleotides line up with TRBD1. This CDR3 is built from 16 residues. Germline V gene data show CDR1 as LNHDA and CDR2 as SQIVND (reference sequence). V dropped 3 bases and J dropped 4; count of bases not matched to a gene: 10. The CDR3 sequence: CASSIVAGGLGTEAFF. The CDR3 DNA reads as TGTGCCAGTAGTATTGTGGCAGGGGGCTTGGGCACTGAAGCTTTCTTT.

V and J are TRBV19 and TRBJ1-1, with D unresolved. CDR3 length: 15 residues. Germline CDR1 reads LNHDA; CDR2 reads SQIVND (reference sequence). V lost 3 bases and J 1 base, leaving 12 bases between the germline ends. The CDR3 DNA reads as TGTGCCAGTAGTATGTTACAGACACCGAACACTGAAGCTTTCTTT. It yields the protein CASSMLQTPNTEAFF.

The chain links TRBV12-5 to TRBJ2-7, with 13 bases aligning to TRBD2. CDR1 is LGHNT and CDR2 is FRNRAP in the germline V gene. The CDR3 is 15 amino acids. V shed 4 bases and J 3 bases; nucleotides not matched to a gene: 3. CDR3 amino acids: CASGWTSGGDYEQYF. In DNA form, the CDR3 reads TGTGCTAGTGGTTGGACTAGCGGGGGTGACTACGAGCAGTACTTC.

The chain links TRBV12-5 to TRBJ2-3, with D possibly matching TRBD1 (6 bases). V shed 3 bases and J shed 3 bases, with 7 bases lying between them. This CDR3 comprises 13 residues. Germline assignment: CDR1 LGHNT and CDR2 FRNRAP. The CDR3: CASGFGQTDTQYF. The CDR3 region has the DNA TGTGCTAGTGGTTTCGGACAGACAGATACGCAGTATTTT.

The gene calls are TRBV19 and TRBJ1-5; D is unresolved. Trimming removed 3 bases at V and 5 bases at J, with 14 bases between. This CDR3 contains 15 residues. Germline-derived CDR1 and CDR2 are LNHDA and SQIVND (reference sequence). The chain's CDR3 is CASSMRVSYDQPQHF. The CDR3 DNA is TGTGCCAGTAGTATGAGGGTATCTTACGATCAGCCCCAGCATTTT.